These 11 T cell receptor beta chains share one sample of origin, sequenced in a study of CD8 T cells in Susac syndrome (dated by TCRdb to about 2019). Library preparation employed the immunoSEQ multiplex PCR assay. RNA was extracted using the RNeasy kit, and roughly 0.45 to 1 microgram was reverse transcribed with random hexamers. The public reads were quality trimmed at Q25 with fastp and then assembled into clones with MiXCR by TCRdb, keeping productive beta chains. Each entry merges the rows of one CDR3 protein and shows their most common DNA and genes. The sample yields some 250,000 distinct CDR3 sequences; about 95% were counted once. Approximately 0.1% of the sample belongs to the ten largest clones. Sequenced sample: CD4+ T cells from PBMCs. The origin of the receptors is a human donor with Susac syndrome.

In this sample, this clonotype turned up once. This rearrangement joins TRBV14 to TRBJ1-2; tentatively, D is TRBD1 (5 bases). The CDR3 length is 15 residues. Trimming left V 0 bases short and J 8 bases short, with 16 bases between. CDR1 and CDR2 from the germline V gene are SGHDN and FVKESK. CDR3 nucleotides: TGTGCCAGCAGCCAAGATTGGATAAGCAGGGACGGCTACACCTTC. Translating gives CASSQDWISRDGYTF. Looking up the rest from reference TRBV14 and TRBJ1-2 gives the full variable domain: EAGVTQFPSHSVIEKGQTVTLRCDPISGHDNLYWYRRVMGKEIKFLLHFVKESKQDESGMPNNRFLAERTGGTYSTLKVQPAELEDSGVYFCASSQDWISRDGYTFGSGTRLTVV.

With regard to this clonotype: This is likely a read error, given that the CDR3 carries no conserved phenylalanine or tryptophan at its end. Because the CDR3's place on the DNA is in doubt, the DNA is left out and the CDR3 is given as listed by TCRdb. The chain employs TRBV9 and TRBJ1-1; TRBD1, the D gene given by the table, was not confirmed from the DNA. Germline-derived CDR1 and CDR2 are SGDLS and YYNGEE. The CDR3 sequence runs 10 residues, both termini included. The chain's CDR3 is CASSVEPGVV.

CDR3 region: CASSPPWRVGYGYTF. The CDR3 nucleotides are TGTGCCAGCAGCCCTCCCTGGCGGGTTGGCTATGGCTACACCTTC. The chain uses TRBV11-2 and TRBJ1-2; no clear D gene. Germline V gene lookup returns CDR1 SGHAT and CDR2 FQNNGV. CDR3 length: 15 amino acids. V lost 5 bases to trimming and J lost 4 bases, with 17 bases between them.

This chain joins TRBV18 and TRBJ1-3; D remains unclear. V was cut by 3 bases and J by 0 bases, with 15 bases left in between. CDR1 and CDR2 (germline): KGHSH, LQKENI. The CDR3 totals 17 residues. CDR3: CASSPAGPGDSGNTIYF. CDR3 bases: TGTGCCAGCTCACCGGCGGGCCCAGGCGACTCTGGAAACACCATATATTTT.

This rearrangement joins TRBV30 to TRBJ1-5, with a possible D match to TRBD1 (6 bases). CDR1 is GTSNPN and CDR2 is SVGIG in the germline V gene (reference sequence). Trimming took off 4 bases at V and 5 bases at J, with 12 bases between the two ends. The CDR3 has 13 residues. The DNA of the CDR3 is TGTGCCTGGAATGGCAGGGGCGATCAGCCCCAGCATTTT. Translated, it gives CAWNGRGDQPQHF.

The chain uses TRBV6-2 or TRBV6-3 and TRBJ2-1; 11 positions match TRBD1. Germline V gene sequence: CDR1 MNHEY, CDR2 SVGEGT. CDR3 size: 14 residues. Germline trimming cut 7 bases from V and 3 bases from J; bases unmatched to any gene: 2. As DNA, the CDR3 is TGTGCCAGCATCGGGACAGGGGGCTACAATGAGCAGTTCTTC. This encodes CASIGTGGYNEQFF.

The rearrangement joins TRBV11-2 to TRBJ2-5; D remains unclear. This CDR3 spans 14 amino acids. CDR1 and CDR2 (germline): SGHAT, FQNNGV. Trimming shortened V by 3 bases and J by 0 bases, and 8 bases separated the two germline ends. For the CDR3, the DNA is TGTGCCAGCAGCTTGCTAACGGACCAAGAGACCCAGTACTTC. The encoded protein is CASSLLTDQETQYF. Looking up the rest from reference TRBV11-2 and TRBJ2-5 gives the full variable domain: EAGVAQSPRYKIIEKRQSVAFWCNPISGHATLYWYQQILGQGPKLLIQFQNNGVVDDSQLPKDRFSAERLKGVDSTLKIQPAKLEDSAVYLCASSLLTDQETQYFGPGTRLLVL.

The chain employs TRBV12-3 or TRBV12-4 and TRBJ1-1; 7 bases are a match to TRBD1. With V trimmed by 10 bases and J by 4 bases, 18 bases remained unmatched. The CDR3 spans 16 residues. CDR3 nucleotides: TGTGCCATCCGAGACGGAGCGACAGGGTTGAGCACTGAAGCTTTCTTT. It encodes CAIRDGATGLSTEAFF.

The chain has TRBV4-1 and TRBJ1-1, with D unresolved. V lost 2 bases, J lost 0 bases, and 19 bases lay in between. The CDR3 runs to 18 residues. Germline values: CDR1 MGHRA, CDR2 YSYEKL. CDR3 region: CASSQNWRHTILNTEAFF. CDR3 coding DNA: TGCGCCAGCAGCCAAAACTGGCGACACACAATTTTGAACACTGAAGCTTTCTTT.

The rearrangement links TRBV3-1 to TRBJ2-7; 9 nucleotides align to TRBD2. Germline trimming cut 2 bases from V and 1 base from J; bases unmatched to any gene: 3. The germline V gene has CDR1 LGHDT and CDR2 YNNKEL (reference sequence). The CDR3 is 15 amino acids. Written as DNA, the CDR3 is TGTGCCAGCAGCCAACGACTAGCGGCGTCCTACGAGCAGTACTTC. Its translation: CASSQRLAASYEQYF.

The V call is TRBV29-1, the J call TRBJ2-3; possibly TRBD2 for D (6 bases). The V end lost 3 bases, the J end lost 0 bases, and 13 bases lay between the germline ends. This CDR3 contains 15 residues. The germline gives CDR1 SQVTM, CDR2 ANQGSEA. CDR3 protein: CSVDSGGPSTDTQYF. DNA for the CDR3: TGCAGCGTTGACTCCGGGGGACCTAGCACAGATACGCAGTATTTT.